Listed here are 24 T cell receptor beta chains from one sample, sequenced in a study of early T cells in non-severe SARS-CoV-2 infection. TCRdb reprocessed the 5' RACE reads with MiXCR, giving one entry per CDR3 protein. The sample gives approximately 79,000 distinct CDR3 sequences, over 10% of which show up once; approximately 6% is in the top ten. The sequenced sample consisted of whole blood. These receptors were collected from an adult who was a healthcare worker with PCR-confirmed SARS-CoV-2 infection or an uninfected control (not recorded which).

The V and J genes are TRBV29-1 and TRBJ2-1; possibly TRBD2 for D (5 bases). The CDR3 runs to 14 residues. V shed 7 bases and J shed 0 bases, with 13 bases lying between them. CDR1 and CDR2 (germline): SQVTM, ANQGSEA. The DNA for the CDR3 is TGCAGCGGACGGACTCAAAGCTCCTACAATGAGCAGTTCTTC. Translated, it gives CSGRTQSSYNEQFF.

This clonotype showed up many times. The chain couples TRBV18 to TRBJ2-3; no clear D gene. CDR3 length: 13 residues. Germline CDR1 KGHSH, CDR2 LQKENI. The V end lost 3 bases, the J end lost 1 base, and 5 bases lay between the germline ends. CDR3 sequence: CASSPRGTDTQYF. In nucleotides, the CDR3 is TGTGCCAGCTCACCCAGAGGCACAGATACGCAGTATTTT. Supplemented by reference TRBV18 and TRBJ2-3, the full variable domain reads NAGVMQNPRHLVRRRGQEARLRCSPMKGHSHVYWYRQLPEEGLKFMVYLQKENIIDESGMPKERFSAEFPKEGPSILRIQQVVRGDSAAYFCASSPRGTDTQYFGPGTRLTVL.

V usage is TRBV29-1 and J usage is TRBJ2-7; TRBD1 agrees at 9 bases. This CDR3 has 15 residues. Germline assignment: CDR1 SQVTM and CDR2 ANQGSEA. V dropped 4 bases and J dropped 2; count of bases not matched to a gene: 9. This CDR3 is CSVARTGVATYEQYF. CDR3 nucleotide sequence: TGCAGCGTTGCTAGGACAGGGGTAGCCACCTACGAGCAGTACTTC.

This clonotype has only a few counts. This chain joins TRBV7-9 and TRBJ2-7; TRBD2 matches 14 bases. CDR3 length equals 13 residues. The germline V gene encodes CDR1 SEHNR and CDR2 FQNEAQ (reference sequence). The V gene end was trimmed by 10 bases and the J gene end by 9 bases; junction bases not matched to a gene: 8. CDR3 sequence: CATAGTSGSTQYF. The CDR3 DNA is TGTGCCACCGCCGGGACTAGCGGGAGCACGCAGTACTTC.

This clonotype showed up many times. At one end the junction does not follow the germline gene, possibly because of a read error. The V call is TRBV7-9, the J call TRBJ1-1; D not resolved. Looked up from germline, CDR1 is SEHNR and CDR2 is FQNEAQ (reference sequence). There are 13 residues in the CDR3. The CDR3, as DNA: TGTGCCAGCAGCTTCCGGTCGAACGCTGAAGCTTTCTTT. Its translation is CASSFRSNAEAFF.

The chain employs TRBV5-1 and TRBJ1-5, with D perhaps matching TRBD1 (6 bases). V was cut by 1 base and J by 5 bases, with 10 bases left in between. The CDR3 spans 14 residues. Germline values: CDR1 SGHRS, CDR2 YFSETQ. The CDR3 is CASSLTGTDQPQHF. The CDR3 DNA sequence: TGCGCCAGCAGCTTGACAGGGACCGATCAGCCCCAGCATTTT. Looking up the rest from reference TRBV5-1 and TRBJ1-5 gives the full variable domain: KAGVTQTPRYLIKTRGQQVTLSCSPISGHRSVSWYQQTPGQGLQFLFEYFSETQRNKGNFPGRFSGRQFSNSRSEMNVSTLELGDSALYLCASSLTGTDQPQHFGDGTRLSIL.

The table lists this clonotype with a few counts. DNA of the CDR3: TGCAGTGCTAGAGACCAACCCCGAAACAGGGACGGGGAGCTGTTTTTT. It yields the protein CSARDQPRNRDGELFF. This chain joins TRBV20-1 and TRBJ2-2; TRBD1 might be the D (6 bases). Between the trimmed V and J ends, which lost 0 bases and 7 bases, there was a span of 18 bases. The CDR3 consists of 16 residues. Germline V CDR1 and CDR2: DFQATT, SNEGSKA (reference sequence).

The rearrangement joins TRBV11-1 to TRBJ2-1; 14 bases agree with TRBD2. CDR3 length: 19 amino acids. V trimming: 4 bases; J trimming: 0 bases; junction bases outside the gene matches: 8. The germline V gene has CDR1 SGHAT and CDR2 FQDESV (reference sequence). CDR3 in amino acids: CASSSAGLAGGTSYNEQFF. CDR3 nucleotide sequence: TGTGCCAGCAGCTCCGCTGGACTAGCGGGGGGCACCTCCTACAATGAGCAGTTCTTC.

This clonotype has ten or more counts. This chain joins TRBV28 and TRBJ1-6, with 9 positions matching TRBD1. Trimming removed 10 bases from V and 7 bases from J; junction bases left unmatched: 17. The CDR3 has 17 residues. Germline V gene lookup returns CDR1 MDHEN and CDR2 SYDVKM. This CDR3 reads CAILSGTGLRENSPLHF. Here the CDR3 DNA reads TGTGCCATATTATCCGGGACAGGGTTGAGGGAGAATTCACCCCTCCACTTT. The variable domain in full, with the rest retrieved from reference TRBV28 and TRBJ1-6, is DVKVTQSSRYLVKRTGEKVFLECVQDMDHENMFWYRQDPGLGLRLIYFSYDVKMKEKGDIPEGYSVSREKKERFSLILESASTNQTSMYLCAILSGTGLRENSPLHFGNGTRLTVT.

V is TRBV18 and J is TRBJ2-5; D remains ambiguous. V lost 2 bases, J lost 0 bases, and 10 bases lay in between. The germline V gene encodes CDR1 KGHSH and CDR2 LQKENI. There are 15 residues in the CDR3. The CDR3 reads CASSPAPTDQETQYF. CDR3 coding DNA: TGTGCCAGCTCACCAGCTCCGACGGACCAAGAGACCCAGTACTTC.

V gene TRBV5-4 combines with J gene TRBJ2-1; TRBD1 matches 7 bases. V lost 0 bases and J lost 2; bases outside the gene matches: 2. CDR3 size: 15 residues. Germline loops: CDR1 SGHNT, CDR2 YYREEE (reference sequence). The CDR3 DNA is TGTGCCAGCAGCTTGGACAGGGGACCCTACAATGAGCAGTTCTTC. It codes for CASSLDRGPYNEQFF.

The sample holds a few counts of this clonotype. The V and J genes are TRBV2 and TRBJ2-1; tentative D call: TRBD1 (5 bases). The CDR3 has 15 amino acids. Germline lookup yields CDR1 SNHLY and CDR2 FYNNEI. V gave up 6 bases and J gave up 0 bases, with 12 bases separating them. The CDR3 spells CASRWGQGSYNEQFF. The CDR3 DNA is TGTGCCAGCAGGTGGGGTCAGGGCTCCTACAATGAGCAGTTCTTC.

This clonotype was detected only a few times. This chain joins TRBV6-6 and TRBJ2-1, with no clear D. V was clipped by 7 bases and J by 5 bases, with 9 bases between them. This CDR3 is 12 amino acids long. Germline V gene sequence: CDR1 MNHNY, CDR2 SVGAGI (reference sequence). The DNA for the CDR3 is TGTGCCAGCACAGATATGAACAATGAGCAGTTCTTC. Amino acid sequence: CASTDMNNEQFF.

The chain links TRBV9 to TRBJ2-1, with TRBD2 identical over 8 bases. The V gene's germline CDR1 is SGDLS and CDR2 YYNGEE. V was pared by 0 bases and J by 4 bases, with 3 bases of the junction left unmatched. CDR3 length equals 15 residues. The CDR3 is CASSVDSGIYNEQFF. The DNA of the CDR3 is TGTGCCAGCAGCGTAGATAGCGGGATATACAATGAGCAGTTCTTC.

This clonotype was counted between two and nine times. The rearrangement uses TRBV19 and TRBJ2-5; no clear D gene. Trimming removed 2 bases at V and 2 bases at J, with 12 bases between. The CDR3 length is 15 residues. Germline CDR1 and CDR2: LNHDA and SQIVND (reference sequence). The CDR3 region is CASSIIADTQETQYF. CDR3 bases: TGTGCCAGTAGTATAATCGCAGACACACAAGAGACCCAGTACTTC.

The chain recombines TRBV2 with TRBJ2-7; D gene ambiguous. Germline lookup yields CDR1 SNHLY and CDR2 FYNNEI. The V gene lost 5 bases and the J gene lost 4 bases, with 15 bases spanning the gap. This CDR3 is built from 14 residues. The CDR3 reads CASSKSQTVYEQYF. The CDR3 bases are TGTGCCAGCAGTAAAAGCCAAACAGTATACGAGCAGTACTTC. Full variable domain (outside the CDR3, taken from reference TRBV2 and TRBJ2-7): EPEVTQTPSHQVTQMGQEVILRCVPISNHLYFYWYRQILGQKVEFLVSFYNNEISEKSEIFDDQFSVERPDGSNFTLKIRSTKLEDSAMYFCASSKSQTVYEQYFGPGTRLTVT.

The chain has TRBV2 and TRBJ2-1; 10 nucleotides agree with TRBD2. The trim removed 7 bases at V and 4 bases at J, leaving 7 bases unmatched. The CDR3 is made up of 15 amino acids. The V gene's germline CDR1 is SNHLY and CDR2 FYNNEI. The CDR3 sequence is CASTETSGPYNEQFF. The CDR3 DNA is TGTGCCAGCACCGAGACTAGCGGGCCATACAATGAGCAGTTCTTC.

V usage is TRBV28 and J usage is TRBJ1-2, with 7 positions matching TRBD1. Trimming removed 6 bases from V and 7 bases from J; junction bases left unmatched: 17. The germline CDR1 and CDR2 sequences are MDHEN and SYDVKM. The CDR3 extends over 16 amino acids. CDR3 region: CASRTSRGGGPFGYTF. The CDR3 DNA reads as TGTGCCAGCAGAACATCGAGGGGAGGGGGCCCCTTTGGCTACACCTTC.

There are many counts of this clonotype. V and J are TRBV29-1 and TRBJ1-1, with D possibly TRBD1 on 5 matching bases. V was pared by 4 bases and J by 1 base, with 13 bases between. This CDR3 has 14 residues. Germline values: CDR1 SQVTM, CDR2 ANQGSEA. CDR3 amino acids: CSVGYRHTNTEAFF. CDR3 coding DNA: TGCAGCGTTGGATACAGGCATACGAACACTGAAGCTTTCTTT.

J is TRBJ2-1 and V is TRBV5-6; 7 bases agree with TRBD2. V lost 7 bases to trimming and J lost 3 bases; unmatched junction nucleotides: 7. The CDR3 is 14 amino acids. CDR1 and CDR2 (germline): SGHDT, YYEEEE. In DNA form, the CDR3 reads TGTGCCAGCCGGCGAGCGGGGATCTACAATGAGCAGTTCTTC. It yields the protein CASRRAGIYNEQFF.

To note about this clonotype: A clone one base away is much larger, so this may be a read error. V usage is TRBV28 and J usage is TRBJ2-7; D is possibly TRBD2 (6 bases). Trimming pared 4 bases from V and 7 bases from J, leaving 8 bases between. Per the germline V gene, CDR1 is MDHEN and CDR2 is SYDVKM. The CDR3 totals 11 residues. The CDR3 sequence: CASSWGVEQYF. The CDR3 bases are TGTGCCAGCAGTTGGGGGGTAGAGCAGTACTTC.

CDR3 residues: CASTQIAGANVLTF. In nucleotides, the CDR3 is TGTGCCAGCACCCAGATTGCTGGGGCCAACGTCCTGACTTTC. The genes are TRBV11-3 and TRBJ2-6, with D unclear. The CDR3 is made up of 14 amino acids. CDR1 is SGHNT, CDR2 YENEEA, per germline. Trimming shortened V by 7 bases and J by 2 bases, and 9 bases separated the two germline ends.

This clonotype was counted at least ten times. This chain connects TRBV28 to TRBJ2-1; tentatively, D is TRBD1 or TRBD2 (7 bases each). Germline assignment: CDR1 MDHEN and CDR2 SYDVKM. The length of the CDR3 is 18 residues. Trimming took 3 bases from V and 3 from J, leaving 21 bases between them. In DNA, the CDR3 is TGTGCCAGCAGTTTCTTAGGGGGCGGGAGACGTAGCTACAATGAGCAGTTCTTC. It yields the protein CASSFLGGGRRSYNEQFF.

Only a few counts were recorded for this clonotype. The CDR3 DNA reads as TGCGCCAGCAGCTTGGTAGTCCAAGAGACCCAGTACTTC. It codes for CASSLVVQETQYF. The chain uses TRBV5-1 and TRBJ2-5; D not resolved. The germline CDR1 and CDR2 sequences are SGHRS and YFSETQ. This CDR3 spans 13 amino acids. The V gene lost 0 bases and the J gene lost 1 base, with 4 bases spanning the gap.